This passage covers 25 T cell receptor beta chains from one sample sequenced in a study of regulatory T cells in long-lasting Graves disease. iRepertoire HTBI primers and Arm-PCR of CDR3 regions built TCR beta libraries. Each CDR3 protein gets one entry after TCRdb re-called the multiplex PCR reads with MiXCR. The table shows approximately 350,000 distinct CDR3 sequences, with 15% to 20% occurring only once. The time point denotes: newly diagnosed GD, antithyroid drugs for less than 3 months. After RNA was extracted from PBMCs, the TCR library was made from it. This sample was also put to use in a study of T cells in Graves' hyperthyroidism and ophthalmopathy.

The specimen was peripheral blood mononuclear cells (PBMCs), collected at new diagnosis, from a patient treated with antithyroid drugs. These receptors were obtained from a young woman with Graves disease.

The J gene is TRBJ2-1, the V gene TRBV14, with TRBD2 matching over 9 bases. The CDR3 totals 15 residues. The junction had 8 bases not matched to a gene; V was cut back by 5 bases and J by 6 bases. Germline loops: CDR1 SGHDN, CDR2 FVKESK. Here the CDR3 DNA reads TGTGCCAGCAGCAAACCGGGACTAGCTAGCAATGAGCAGTTCTTC. Encoded protein: CASSKPGLASNEQFF.

This clonotype was detected a few times. The chain employs TRBV9 and TRBJ1-6; 9 nucleotides agree with TRBD1. J was trimmed by 9 bases and V by 3 bases; bases with no gene match: 1. Germline V CDR1 and CDR2: SGDLS, YYNGEE. The CDR3 is made up of 13 amino acids. CDR3 sequence reads: CASSGGQGSPLHF. The CDR3 DNA follows: TGTGCCAGCAGCGGGGGACAGGGTTCACCCCTCCACTTT.

Worth noting for this clonotype: This likely stems from a read error, as it lies one base from a far larger clone. The rearrangement uses TRBV6-5 and TRBJ2-7; the D gene is possibly TRBD1 (5 bases). Germline lookup yields CDR1 MNHEY and CDR2 SVGAGI. CDR3 length: 13 amino acids. The chain's CDR3 is CASSFQGSYEQCF. The CDR3 coding sequence is TGTGCCAGCAGTTTCCAGGGCTCCTACGAGCAGTGCTTC.

This clonotype was found many times. The CDR3 DNA reads as TGCGCCAGCAGCACAGCTAGCGGGAGCCCTTACGAGCAGTACTTC. This encodes CASSTASGSPYEQYF. The V and J genes are TRBV5-1 and TRBJ2-7; TRBD2 agrees at 10 bases. J was trimmed by 4 bases and V by 4 bases; bases with no gene match: 8. The CDR3 sequence is 15 residues long. From germline, CDR1 is SGHRS and CDR2 YFSETQ.

J is TRBJ1-6 and V is TRBV6-2 or TRBV6-3; 7 bases agree with TRBD1. The germline CDR1 and CDR2 sequences are MNHEY and SVGEGT. V was pared by 0 bases and J by 18 bases, with 8 bases of the junction left unmatched. The CDR3 consists of 13 residues. DNA for the CDR3: TGTGCCAGCAGTTACTCGGGGGACAGCACGGCCCACTTT. This codes for CASSYSGDSTAHF.

The table lists this clonotype with many counts. This chain connects TRBV28 to TRBJ1-5; D is undetermined. V was trimmed by 2 bases and J by 5 bases, leaving 22 bases between them. The CDR3 is made up of 18 amino acids. CDR1 and CDR2 (germline): MDHEN, SYDVKM. DNA of the CDR3: TGTGCCAGCAGTTTACAATACCCCTCCGGGCAGTTCCATCAGCCCCAGCATTTT. This translates into CASSLQYPSGQFHQPQHF.

The genes are TRBV19 and TRBJ2-3; 8 bases are a match to TRBD2. V was pared by 7 bases and J by 3 bases, with 9 bases of the junction left unmatched. This CDR3 has 15 amino acids. The germline gives CDR1 LNHDA, CDR2 SQIVND (reference sequence). The DNA for the CDR3 is TGTGCCAGTAAGAGGGCGGGAGGCCCAACAGATACGCAGTATTTT. It codes for CASKRAGGPTDTQYF.

This clonotype has only a few counts. The rearrangement uses TRBV27 and TRBJ1-5; D not certain. Per germline, CDR1 MNHEY and CDR2 SMNVEV (reference sequence). Trimming cost V 6 bases and J 6 bases, with 9 bases left between them. The CDR3 is 12 residues long. The DNA for the CDR3 is TGTGCCAGCAGCAGAATGGGTCAGCCCCAGCATTTT. Its translation is CASSRMGQPQHF.

This clonotype was picked up many times. The genes are TRBV6-1 and TRBJ1-1, with no clear D. The germline V gene has CDR1 MNHNS and CDR2 SASEGT. The V gene lost 1 base and the J gene lost 5 bases, with 2 bases spanning the gap. This CDR3 has 11 amino acids. CDR3 sequence: CASSEGTEAFF. CDR3 nucleotides: TGTGCCAGCAGTGAAGGGACTGAAGCTTTCTTT.

This sequence joins TRBV12-3 or TRBV12-4 and TRBJ2-2; TRBD2 matches 8 bases. This CDR3 is 16 amino acids long. The trim removed 5 bases at V and 0 bases at J, leaving 5 bases unmatched. This chain's CDR3 is CASSTGTRANTGELFF. Here the CDR3 DNA reads TGTGCCAGCAGTACCGGGACTAGAGCGAACACCGGGGAGCTGTTTTTT.

This clonotype appeared many times. The genes are TRBV10-3 and TRBJ2-3, with D unresolved. The V end was cut by 7 bases, the J end by 5 bases, with 10 bases between. The CDR3 spans 12 residues. Per the germline V gene, CDR1 is ENHRY and CDR2 is SYGVKD. CDR3 residues: CAIMAIGDTQYF. The CDR3 DNA follows: TGTGCCATCATGGCAATTGGAGATACGCAGTATTTT.

This clonotype was observed at least ten times. V usage is TRBV29-1 and J usage is TRBJ2-7, with D possibly called TRBD1 or TRBD2 (5 bases each). Per germline, CDR1 SQVTM and CDR2 ANQGSEA. The CDR3 totals 13 residues. The germline V and J ends were trimmed by 3 bases and 3 bases, with 12 bases remaining between them. The CDR3: CSVEGDSHYEQYF. CDR3 DNA: TGCAGCGTTGAGGGGGATTCGCACTACGAGCAGTACTTC.

This clonotype was seen ten or more times. The V gene is TRBV11-2, the J gene TRBJ2-2; D may be TRBD2 (5 bases). The CDR3 runs to 15 residues. V lost 2 bases and J lost 2, with 9 bases in between. Germline CDR1 and CDR2: SGHAT and FQNNGV. CDR3 amino acids: CASSLRTPNTGELFF. The CDR3 DNA reads as TGTGCCAGCAGCTTACGGACTCCTAACACCGGGGAGCTGTTTTTT.

In its sample, this clonotype was seen many times. V is TRBV2 and J is TRBJ1-4; 8 positions agree with TRBD1. The junction had 7 bases not matched to a gene; V was cut back by 5 bases and J by 5 bases. The CDR3 sequence is 15 residues long. Germline V gene sequence: CDR1 SNHLY, CDR2 FYNNEI. The CDR3 loop is CASSPDRGQNEKLFF. CDR3 coding DNA: TGTGCCAGCAGTCCCGACAGGGGCCAAAATGAAAAACTGTTTTTT.

V usage is TRBV20-1 and J usage is TRBJ1-5; 8 bases align to TRBD1. This CDR3 is built from 13 residues. From germline, CDR1 is DFQATT and CDR2 SNEGSKA (reference sequence). V gave up 6 bases and J gave up 4 bases; unmatched junction bases: 5. The CDR3 sequence is CSASDRENQPQHF. The CDR3, as DNA: TGCAGTGCGTCGGACAGGGAAAATCAGCCCCAGCATTTT.

This clonotype appeared many times. The V and J genes are TRBV7-2 and TRBJ2-3; 8 positions agree with TRBD2. In germline, CDR1 is SGHTA, CDR2 FQGNSA. V dropped 1 base and J dropped 0; count of bases not matched to a gene: 9. The CDR3 runs to 18 residues. CDR3 sequence (DNA): TGTGCCAGCAGCTTAGAACTAGCGGAGTACTTTAGCACAGATACGCAGTATTTT. This codes for CASSLELAEYFSTDTQYF. Based on the CDR3 plus reference TRBV7-2 and TRBJ2-3, the full variable domain is GAGVSQSPSNKVTEKGKDVELRCDPISGHTALYWYRQSLGQGLEFLIYFQGNSAPDKSGLPSDRFSAERTGGSVSTLTIQRTQQEDSAVYLCASSLELAEYFSTDTQYFGPGTRLTVL.

This clonotype came up a few times. This chain uses TRBV19 with TRBJ2-7; D call uncertain. Germline assignment: CDR1 LNHDA and CDR2 SQIVND (reference sequence). The CDR3 sequence is 14 residues long. With 2 bases removed from V and 2 bases from J, the gap between germline ends came to 10 bases. CDR3 in amino acids: CASSISDSPYEQYF. The CDR3 DNA reads TGTGCCAGTAGTATATCAGACTCGCCCTACGAGCAGTACTTC. Full variable domain (outside the CDR3, taken from reference TRBV19 and TRBJ2-7): DGGITQSPKYLFRKEGQNVTLSCEQNLNHDAMYWYRQDPGQGLRLIYYSQIVNDFQKGDIAEGYSVSREKKESFPLTVTSAQKNPTAFYLCASSISDSPYEQYFGPGTRLTVT.

This clonotype has at least ten counts. The rearrangement uses TRBV3-1 and TRBJ1-1, with unresolved D. CDR3 size: 14 residues. Per the germline V gene, CDR1 is LGHDT and CDR2 is YNNKEL (reference sequence). Between the trimmed V and J ends, which lost 1 base and 4 bases, there was a span of 10 bases. DNA of the CDR3: TGTGCCAGCAGCCAAGGATCGATAGGCACTGAAGCTTTCTTT. The encoded protein is CASSQGSIGTEAFF. The full variable domain, its missing parts supplied by reference TRBV3-1 and TRBJ1-1, is DTAVSQTPKYLVTQMGNDKSIKCEQNLGHDTMYWYKQDSKKFLKIMFSYNNKELIINETVPNRFSPKSPDKAHLNLHINSLELGDSAVYFCASSQGSIGTEAFFGQGTRLTVV.

The chain is built from TRBV4-1 and TRBJ1-6; D unclear. The CDR3 is 16 amino acids. The ends were cut back, 0 bases at V and 4 bases at J, with 10 bases in the middle. The germline gives CDR1 MGHRA, CDR2 YSYEKL. This chain's CDR3 is CASSQDRQLYNSPLHF. The CDR3 DNA reads TGCGCCAGCAGCCAAGATCGGCAACTTTATAATTCACCCCTCCACTTT.

This clonotype was detected only a few times. This may be a read error, as it is one base from a much larger clone. This CDR3 is missing its conserved last phenylalanine or tryptophan, likely due to a read error. The chain is built from TRBV12-3 or TRBV12-4 and TRBJ2-4; no definite D call. This CDR3 has 16 amino acids. V lost 6 bases to trimming and J lost 3 bases, with 18 bases between them. CDR3 sequence reads: CASSPGRRNNKNIQYS. DNA of the CDR3: TGTGCCAGCAGCCCCGGTAGACGTAACAACAAAAACATTCAGTACTCC.

V is TRBV29-1 and J is TRBJ1-2; tentatively, D is TRBD1 (5 bases). Trimming shortened V by 1 base and J by 0 bases, and 9 bases separated the two germline ends. CDR1 is SQVTM and CDR2 is ANQGSEA in the germline V gene. The CDR3 runs to 14 residues. The CDR3 protein is CSVEGGSSNYGYTF. The CDR3 region has the DNA TGCAGCGTTGAAGGGGGGAGTTCTAACTATGGCTACACCTTC.

J is TRBJ2-5 and V is TRBV5-1; the match to TRBD1 covers 12 bases. J gave up 5 bases and V 0 bases, and 8 bases lay outside the gene matches. CDR1 and CDR2 (germline): SGHRS, YFSETQ. CDR3 length: 17 amino acids. The CDR3, as DNA: TGCGCCAGCAGCTTGGATCCCCTAGGGACAGGGGGCGAGACCCAGTACTTC. It is translated as CASSLDPLGTGGETQYF. The variable domain in full, with the rest retrieved from reference TRBV5-1 and TRBJ2-5, is KAGVTQTPRYLIKTRGQQVTLSCSPISGHRSVSWYQQTPGQGLQFLFEYFSETQRNKGNFPGRFSGRQFSNSRSEMNVSTLELGDSALYLCASSLDPLGTGGETQYFGPGTRLLVL.

This clonotype occurred many times. The chain is built from TRBV3-1 and TRBJ2-7, with TRBD2 identical over 7 bases. V lost 4 bases, J lost 2 bases, and 5 bases stayed unmatched. The V gene's germline CDR1 is LGHDT and CDR2 YNNKEL (reference sequence). The CDR3 is 14 residues long. The CDR3 sequence is CASSPREGPYEQYF. The DNA of the CDR3 is TGTGCCAGCAGCCCCAGGGAGGGCCCCTACGAGCAGTACTTC.

This clonotype appeared a few times. The chain uses TRBV20-1 and TRBJ2-7; unclear D gene. Per germline, CDR1 DFQATT and CDR2 SNEGSKA (reference sequence). This CDR3 has 12 residues. V was shortened by 1 base and J by 3 bases, with 7 bases between the two germline ends. The CDR3 DNA is TGCAGTGCTAGAGGTACATACTACGAGCAGTACTTC. It translates to CSARGTYYEQYF.

For this clonotype: This may be a read error, as it is one base from a much larger clone. V is TRBV12-3 or TRBV12-4 and J is TRBJ1-5; D remains unclear. This CDR3 is 15 amino acids long. V was cut by 1 base and J by 1 base, with 8 bases left in between. CDR3 sequence reads: CASSLGSTSNQPQHF. CDR3 in DNA: TGTGCCAGCAGTTTAGGCAGTACAAGCAATCAGCCCCAGCATTTT.